The present T cell receptor beta chain was sequenced within a study of PD-1 blockade in classical Hodgkin lymphoma. The study, taken as a whole, reports: Reasons behind the repertoire differences stay unclear, perhaps disease activity or earlier therapy. By cycle point C4D1, TCR diversity had risen significantly in CD4+ cells (but not CD8+ cells). Baseline diversity was lower in partial responders and progressors than complete responders. The authors excluded patients who started nivolumab under 1 year after ASCT.

Comment on this clone: Its specificity is not known.

The germline V gene has CDR1 MGHRA and CDR2 YSYEKL. The CDR3 consists of 15 residues. The germline V and J ends were trimmed by 3 bases and 15 bases, with 24 bases remaining between them. Sequencing used immunoSEQ multiplex PCR; TCRdb keeps in-frame clones, though not all of them. The repertoire has tens of thousands of clones, about 63% of them found once; the top ten carry 5% to 6.5%. Relapse after autologous stem cell transplantation occurred in every patient, and brentuximab vedotin exposure varied. The sequence was obtained from a human donor with classical Hodgkin lymphoma. The sample was peripheral blood mononuclear cells (PBMCs), taken at baseline. This rearrangement joins TRBV4-1 to TRBJ2-4; D possibly uses TRBD1 or TRBD2 (8 bases each). CDR3 sequence reads: CASSHPGGTGWPRYF. The CDR3 region has the DNA TGCGCCAGCAGCCACCCGGGGGGGACAGGTTGGCCGAGGTACTTC.